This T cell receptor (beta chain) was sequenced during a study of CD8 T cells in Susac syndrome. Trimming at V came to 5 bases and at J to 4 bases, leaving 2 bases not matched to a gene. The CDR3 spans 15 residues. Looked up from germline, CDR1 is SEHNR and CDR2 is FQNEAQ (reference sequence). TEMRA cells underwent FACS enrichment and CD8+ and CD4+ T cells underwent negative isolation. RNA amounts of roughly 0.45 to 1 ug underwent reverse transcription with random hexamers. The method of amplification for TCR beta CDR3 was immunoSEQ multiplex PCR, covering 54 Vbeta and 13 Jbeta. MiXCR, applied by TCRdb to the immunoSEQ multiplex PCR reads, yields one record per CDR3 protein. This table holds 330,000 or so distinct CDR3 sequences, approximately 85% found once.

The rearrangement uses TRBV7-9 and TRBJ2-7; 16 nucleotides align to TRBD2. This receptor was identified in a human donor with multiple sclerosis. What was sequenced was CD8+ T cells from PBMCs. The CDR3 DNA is TGTGCCAGCAGCGAGGGACTAGCGGGAGGGTACGAGCAGTACTTC. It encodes CASSEGLAGGYEQYF.